Listed here are 8 T cell receptor beta chains from one sample, sequenced in a study of T cells in Graves' hyperthyroidism and ophthalmopathy. The investigators amplified TCR beta CDR3 regions from RNA transcripts. Initially, a first-round RT-PCR of the TCR CDR3 employed the HTBI primer set. TCRdb ran MiXCR on the multiplex PCR reads and lists one entry per CDR3 protein. The sample consists of under 750,000 distinct CDR3 sequences, approximately 18% of them appearing once. The sequenced material came from blood. Source of these receptors: a woman aged 45-65 years with Graves' hyperthyroidism that later progressed to Graves' ophthalmopathy.

This clonotype was observed a handful of times. V gene TRBV6-5 combines with J gene TRBJ1-5; TRBD1 agrees at 9 bases. The ends lost 4 bases at V and 6 bases at J; junction bases unmatched: 10. The germline CDR1 and CDR2 sequences are MNHEY and SVGAGI. This CDR3 region has 16 residues. CDR3: CASSSILQGAGQPQHF. For the CDR3, the DNA is TGTGCCAGCAGTTCCATTCTACAGGGGGCCGGTCAGCCCCAGCATTTT.

This clonotype was seen a few times. V gene TRBV9 combines with J gene TRBJ2-6; D gene ambiguous. Germline V gene sequence: CDR1 SGDLS, CDR2 YYNGEE. V lost 3 bases and J lost 3, with 4 bases in between. The CDR3 contains 13 residues. CDR3 sequence: CASSDVGANVLTF. CDR3 nucleotides: TGTGCCAGCAGCGACGTTGGGGCCAACGTCCTGACTTTC.

The V and J genes are TRBV12-3 or TRBV12-4 and TRBJ2-6, with TRBD1 matching over 8 bases. V gave up 6 bases and J gave up 1 base; unmatched junction bases: 20. The CDR3 has 21 amino acids. For the CDR3, the DNA is TGTGCCAGCAGCCAGAGGGGGGCCCGGGACAGGTTTTCTTCTGGGGCCAACGTCCTGACTTTC. Its translation is CASSQRGARDRFSSGANVLTF.

This clonotype was observed a few times. The V and J genes are TRBV6-1 and TRBJ2-2, with no clear D. This CDR3 has 16 amino acids. Per germline, CDR1 MNHNS and CDR2 SASEGT. Trimming pared 2 bases from V and 4 bases from J, leaving 14 bases between. The CDR3 bases are TGTGCCAGCAGTGAAATAGGGTTGGTTGGCACCGGGGAGCTGTTTTTT. It translates to CASSEIGLVGTGELFF.

This chain joins TRBV5-1 and TRBJ1-4; 8 positions agree with TRBD1. Germline V gene sequence: CDR1 SGHRS, CDR2 YFSETQ. The CDR3 runs 17 residues. V shed 2 bases and J 0 bases; nucleotides not matched to a gene: 6. Written as DNA, the CDR3 is TGCGCCAGCAGCTTCGAACAGGGGGATGCAACTAATGAAAAACTGTTTTTT. Its translation is CASSFEQGDATNEKLFF.

This clonotype was recorded at least ten times. This chain links TRBV20-1 with TRBJ1-5; possible D gene TRBD1, 6 bases. Germline assignment: CDR1 DFQATT and CDR2 SNEGSKA (reference sequence). With 5 bases removed from V and 1 base from J, the gap between germline ends came to 12 bases. CDR3 length equals 14 residues. The CDR3 loop reads CSAEQGRSNQPQHF. Here the CDR3 DNA reads TGCAGTGCTGAACAGGGCCGGAGCAATCAGCCCCAGCATTTT.

This clonotype turned up a few times. The rearrangement joins TRBV6-1 to TRBJ2-3; no clear D gene. The V end was cut by 7 bases, the J end by 1 base, with 9 bases between. Per germline, CDR1 MNHNS and CDR2 SASEGT. This CDR3 is built from 13 residues. This CDR3 reads CASKDPGTDTQYF. The CDR3 DNA reads TGTGCCAGCAAAGATCCCGGCACAGATACGCAGTATTTT.

Comment on this clonotype: An end of the junction differs from the germline gene, which may be a read error. The J gene is TRBJ2-3, the V gene TRBV6-1, with D unclear. This CDR3 spans 14 amino acids. CDR1 MNHNS and CDR2 SASEGT come from the germline V gene. The CDR3 DNA follows: TGTGCCATCAGTGAGTCGGCAGCCACAGATACGCAGTATTTT. It codes for CAISESAATDTQYF.